What follows is one T cell receptor beta chain and its context. The antigen remains unidentified. The data originate from a study of cytomegalovirus exposure and HLA in healthy donors. Study-level results: Per a prior analysis, the majority of TCR beta V segments were productive roughly 90% or roughly 30% of the time. As confirmed in vitro, three CMV-associated chains were specific for CMV antigens. Among immune exposure information, only CMV serostatus was available. DRB1 showed the most TCR associations and HLA-C the fewest in a later analysis, as rates varied by HLA locus.

The PCR was carried out with 60 Vbeta primers and 13 Jbeta primers. The repertoire was sequenced with immunoSEQ multiplex PCR; TCRdb's copy has only in-frame clones and lacks some. The sample yields roughly 150,000 clones, roughly 80% seen once. The germline CDR1 and CDR2 sequences are SEHNR and FQNEAQ (reference sequence). The trim removed 4 bases at V and 9 bases at J, leaving 10 bases unmatched. The CDR3 runs to 17 residues. The material sequenced was PBMCs. The clonotype was recovered from a girl under 18 in good health and CMV-seropositive. V is TRBV7-9 and J is TRBJ2-1; 15 bases fit TRBD2. The CDR3 region is CASSSGLAGGLWVEQFF. The CDR3 DNA follows: TGTGCCAGCAGCTCCGGACTAGCGGGAGGGCTGTGGGTTGAGCAGTTCTTC.